This T cell receptor beta chain originates from a study of blood T cell repertoires in COVID-19. Background on the study: Some COVID-19 samples were acute and others convalescent; all came from the United States, Italy and Spain.

Trimming at V came to 7 bases and at J to 2 bases, leaving 6 bases not matched to a gene. CDR3 length: 15 amino acids. CDR1 MNHEY and CDR2 SVGEGT come from the germline V gene. Only in-frame clones appear in the TCRdb table, and some are missing; sequencing was by immunoSEQ multiplex PCR. The sample includes 75,000 to 100,000 clones, approximately 78% of them seen just once. The source is a human donor in a cohort sampled during active COVID-19. The rearrangement uses TRBV6-2 or TRBV6-3 and TRBJ1-5; 9 bases match TRBD1. The source material was peripheral blood. CDR3 DNA sequence: TGTGCCAGCACCCCGACAGGGGGTCGCAATCAGCCCCAGCATTTT. Protein sequence: CASTPTGGRNQPQHF.